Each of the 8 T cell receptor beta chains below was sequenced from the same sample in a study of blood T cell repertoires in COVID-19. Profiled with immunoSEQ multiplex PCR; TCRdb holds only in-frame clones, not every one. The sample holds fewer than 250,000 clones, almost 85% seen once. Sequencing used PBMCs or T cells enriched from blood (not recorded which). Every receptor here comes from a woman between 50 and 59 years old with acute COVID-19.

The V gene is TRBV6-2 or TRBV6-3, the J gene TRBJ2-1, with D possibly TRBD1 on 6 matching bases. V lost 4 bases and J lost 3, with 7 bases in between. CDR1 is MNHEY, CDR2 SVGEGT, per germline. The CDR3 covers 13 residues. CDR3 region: CASSWTVYNEQFF. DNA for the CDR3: TGTGCCAGCAGTTGGACAGTCTACAATGAGCAGTTCTTC.

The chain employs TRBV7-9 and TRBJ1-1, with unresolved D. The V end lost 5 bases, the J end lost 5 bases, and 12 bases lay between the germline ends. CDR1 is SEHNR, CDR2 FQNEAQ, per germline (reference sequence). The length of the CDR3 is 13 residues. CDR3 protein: CASSMEGRTEAFF. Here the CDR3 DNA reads TGTGCCAGCAGCATGGAAGGGAGGACTGAAGCTTTCTTT.

The CDR3 region is CASSMAGSFSNQPQHF. DNA of the CDR3: TGTGCCAGTAGTATGGCCGGGAGTTTTAGCAATCAGCCCCAGCATTTT. This chain links TRBV19 with TRBJ1-5, with no clear D. The V and J ends lost 3 bases and 0 bases respectively, with 12 bases between them. The germline V gene encodes CDR1 LNHDA and CDR2 SQIVND (reference sequence). The CDR3 is 16 residues long.

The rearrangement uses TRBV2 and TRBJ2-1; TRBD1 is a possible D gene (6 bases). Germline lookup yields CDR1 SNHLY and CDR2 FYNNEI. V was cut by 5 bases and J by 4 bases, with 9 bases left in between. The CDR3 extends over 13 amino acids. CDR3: CASSPDSYNEQFF. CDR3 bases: TGTGCCAGCAGTCCGGACAGTTACAATGAGCAGTTCTTC.

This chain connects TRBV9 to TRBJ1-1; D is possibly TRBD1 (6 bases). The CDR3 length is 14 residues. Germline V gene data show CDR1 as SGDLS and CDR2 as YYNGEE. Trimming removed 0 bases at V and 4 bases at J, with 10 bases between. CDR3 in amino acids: CASSVVPGVTEAFF. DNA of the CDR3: TGTGCCAGCAGCGTAGTCCCAGGGGTCACTGAAGCTTTCTTT.

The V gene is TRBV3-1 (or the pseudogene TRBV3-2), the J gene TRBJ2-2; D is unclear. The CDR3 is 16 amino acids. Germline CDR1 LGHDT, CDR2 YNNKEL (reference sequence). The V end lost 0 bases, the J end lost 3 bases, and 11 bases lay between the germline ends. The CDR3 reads CASSQDSVSHTGELFF. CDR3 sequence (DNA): TGTGCCAGCAGCCAAGATTCGGTCTCCCACACCGGGGAGCTGTTTTTT.

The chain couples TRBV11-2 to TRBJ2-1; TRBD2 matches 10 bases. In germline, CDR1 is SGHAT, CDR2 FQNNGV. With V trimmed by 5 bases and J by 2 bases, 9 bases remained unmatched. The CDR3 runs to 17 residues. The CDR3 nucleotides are TGTGCCAGCAGCGTCATTAGCGGGGGGAACGCCTACAATGAGCAGTTCTTC. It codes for CASSVISGGNAYNEQFF.

The CDR3 region is CASSYAASWPQHF. The DNA of the CDR3 is TGTGCCAGCAGTTACGCCGCGTCATGGCCCCAGCATTTT. V gene TRBV6-2 or TRBV6-3 combines with J gene TRBJ1-5; D is ambiguous. Deletions cut 2 bases from V and 9 bases from J, with 11 bases between. This CDR3 has 13 amino acids. Germline CDR1 reads MNHEY; CDR2 reads SVGEGT.